This T cell receptor (beta chain) appears in the sequencing data of a study of cytomegalovirus exposure and HLA in healthy donors. Study-wide results and limits: A later analysis linked a missense DCLRE1C variant to TCR beta V- and J-gene trimming.

On this clone itself: Its antigen is currently unknown.

The CDR3 spans 14 residues. Germline loops: CDR1 MDHEN, CDR2 SYDVKM. Trimming at V came to 6 bases and at J to 2 bases, leaving 5 bases not matched to a gene. Donors were nominally healthy when sampled, though unrecorded immune exposures were likely. The PCR made use of 60 Vbeta and 13 Jbeta primers. Method: immunoSEQ multiplex PCR; TCRdb's copy keeps in-frame clones and lacks some. The table lists around 140,000 clones, with approximately 1.5% in the top ten. The rearrangement uses TRBV28 and TRBJ2-5, with 8 bases lining up with TRBD1. The clonotype comes from a woman in her fifties or sixties in good health and CMV-seronegative. Sequencing was performed on PBMCs. The CDR3 DNA reads TGTGCCAGCAGCTGGGACAGGTTTCAAGAGACCCAGTACTTC. Protein: CASSWDRFQETQYF.